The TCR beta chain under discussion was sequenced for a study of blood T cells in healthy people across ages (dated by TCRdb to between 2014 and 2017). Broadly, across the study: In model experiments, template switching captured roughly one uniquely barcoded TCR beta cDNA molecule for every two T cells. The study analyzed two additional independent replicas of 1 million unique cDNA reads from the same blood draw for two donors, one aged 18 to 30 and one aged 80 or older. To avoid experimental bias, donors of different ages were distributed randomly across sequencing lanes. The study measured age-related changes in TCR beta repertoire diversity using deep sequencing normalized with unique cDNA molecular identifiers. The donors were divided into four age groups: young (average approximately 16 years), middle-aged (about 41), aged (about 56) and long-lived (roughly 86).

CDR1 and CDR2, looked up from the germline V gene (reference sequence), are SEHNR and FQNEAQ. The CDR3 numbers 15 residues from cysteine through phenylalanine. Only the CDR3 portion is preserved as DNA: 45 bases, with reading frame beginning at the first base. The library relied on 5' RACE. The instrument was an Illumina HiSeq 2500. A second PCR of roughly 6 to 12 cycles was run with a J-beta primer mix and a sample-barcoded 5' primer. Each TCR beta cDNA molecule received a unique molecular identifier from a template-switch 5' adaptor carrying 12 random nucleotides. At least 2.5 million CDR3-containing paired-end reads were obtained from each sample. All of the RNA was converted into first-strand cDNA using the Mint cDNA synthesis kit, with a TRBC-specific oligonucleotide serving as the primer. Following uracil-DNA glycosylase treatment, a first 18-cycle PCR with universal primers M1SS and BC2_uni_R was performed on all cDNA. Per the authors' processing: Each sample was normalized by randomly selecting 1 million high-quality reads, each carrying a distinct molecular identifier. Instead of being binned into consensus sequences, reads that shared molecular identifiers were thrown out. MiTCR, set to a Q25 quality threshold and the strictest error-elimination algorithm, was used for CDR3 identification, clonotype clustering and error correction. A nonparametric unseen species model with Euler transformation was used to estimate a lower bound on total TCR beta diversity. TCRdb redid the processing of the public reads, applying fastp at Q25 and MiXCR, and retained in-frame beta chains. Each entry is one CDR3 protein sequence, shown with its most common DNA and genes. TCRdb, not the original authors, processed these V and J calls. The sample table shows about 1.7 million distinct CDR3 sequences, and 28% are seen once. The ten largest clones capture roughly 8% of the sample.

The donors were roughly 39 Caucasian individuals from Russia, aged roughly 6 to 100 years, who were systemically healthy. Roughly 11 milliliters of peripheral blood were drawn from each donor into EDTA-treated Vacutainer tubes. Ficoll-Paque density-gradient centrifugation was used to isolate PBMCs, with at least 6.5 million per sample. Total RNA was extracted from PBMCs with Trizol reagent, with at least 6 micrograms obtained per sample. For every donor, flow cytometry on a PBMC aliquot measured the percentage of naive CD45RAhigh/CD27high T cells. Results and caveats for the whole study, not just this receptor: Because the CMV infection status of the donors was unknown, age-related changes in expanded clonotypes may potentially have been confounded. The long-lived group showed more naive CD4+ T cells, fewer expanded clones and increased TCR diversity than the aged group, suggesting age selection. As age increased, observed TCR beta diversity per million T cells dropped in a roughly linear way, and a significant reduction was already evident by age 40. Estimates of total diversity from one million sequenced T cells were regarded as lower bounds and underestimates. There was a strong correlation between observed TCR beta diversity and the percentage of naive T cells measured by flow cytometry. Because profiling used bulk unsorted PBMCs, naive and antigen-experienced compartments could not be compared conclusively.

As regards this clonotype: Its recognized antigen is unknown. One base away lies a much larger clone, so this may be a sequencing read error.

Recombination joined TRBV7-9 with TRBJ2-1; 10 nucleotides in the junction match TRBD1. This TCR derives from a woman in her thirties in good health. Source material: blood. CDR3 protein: CASSPRDRGNNERFF. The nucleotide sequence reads TGTGCCAGCAGCCCCCGGGACAGGGGAAACAATGAGCGGTTCTTC.